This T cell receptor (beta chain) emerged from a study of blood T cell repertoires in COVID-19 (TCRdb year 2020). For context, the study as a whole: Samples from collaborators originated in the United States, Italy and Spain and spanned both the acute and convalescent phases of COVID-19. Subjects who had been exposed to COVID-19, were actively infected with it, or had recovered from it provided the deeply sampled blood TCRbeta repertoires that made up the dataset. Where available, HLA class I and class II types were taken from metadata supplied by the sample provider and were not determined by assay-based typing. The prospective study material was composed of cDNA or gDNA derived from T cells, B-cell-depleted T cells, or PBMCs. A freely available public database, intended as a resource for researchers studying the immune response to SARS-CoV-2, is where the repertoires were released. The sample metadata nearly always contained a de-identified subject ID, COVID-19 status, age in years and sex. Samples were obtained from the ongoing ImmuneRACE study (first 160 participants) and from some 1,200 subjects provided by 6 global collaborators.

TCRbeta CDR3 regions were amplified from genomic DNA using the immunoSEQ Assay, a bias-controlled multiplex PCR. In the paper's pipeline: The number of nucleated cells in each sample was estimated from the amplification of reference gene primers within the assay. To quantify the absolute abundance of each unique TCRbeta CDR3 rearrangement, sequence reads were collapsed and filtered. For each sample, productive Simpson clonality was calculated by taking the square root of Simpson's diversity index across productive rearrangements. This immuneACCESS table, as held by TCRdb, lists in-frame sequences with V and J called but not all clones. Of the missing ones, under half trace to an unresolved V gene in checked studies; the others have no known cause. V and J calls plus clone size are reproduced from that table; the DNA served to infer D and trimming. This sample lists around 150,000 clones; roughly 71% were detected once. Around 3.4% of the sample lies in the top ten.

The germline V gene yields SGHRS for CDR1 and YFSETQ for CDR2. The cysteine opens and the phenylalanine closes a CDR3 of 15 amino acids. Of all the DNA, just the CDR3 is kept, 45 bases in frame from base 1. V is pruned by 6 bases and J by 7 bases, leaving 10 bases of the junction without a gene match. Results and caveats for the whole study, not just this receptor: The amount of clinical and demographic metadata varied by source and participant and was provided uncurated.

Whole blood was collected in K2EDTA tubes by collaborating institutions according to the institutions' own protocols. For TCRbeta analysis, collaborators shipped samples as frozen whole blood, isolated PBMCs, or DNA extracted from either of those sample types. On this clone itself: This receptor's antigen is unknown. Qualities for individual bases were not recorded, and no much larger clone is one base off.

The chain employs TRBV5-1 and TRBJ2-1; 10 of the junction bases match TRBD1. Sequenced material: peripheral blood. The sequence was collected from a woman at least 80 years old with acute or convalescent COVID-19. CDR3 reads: CASIPGTGAGNEQFF. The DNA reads TGCGCCAGCATACCCGGGACAGGGGCGGGAAATGAGCAGTTCTTC. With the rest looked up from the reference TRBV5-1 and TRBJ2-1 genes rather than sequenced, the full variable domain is KAGVTQTPRYLIKTRGQQVTLSCSPISGHRSVSWYQQTPGQGLQFLFEYFSETQRNKGNFPGRFSGRQFSNSRSEMNVSTLELGDSALYLCASIPGTGAGNEQFFGPGTRLTVL.